This T cell receptor (beta chain) was sequenced during a study of cytomegalovirus exposure and HLA in healthy donors. Study overall: There were around 100 million unique TCR beta sequences, drawn from about 190 million T cells, in an earlier analysis.

For this clone: What it binds is not known.

CDR1 is SQVTM and CDR2 is ANQGSEA in the germline V gene. V gave up 6 bases and J gave up 8 bases, with 19 bases separating them. CDR3 length: 13 amino acids. PCR primers comprised 60 Vbeta and 13 Jbeta primers. The table came from immunoSEQ multiplex PCR; TCRdb's copy has only in-frame clones and leaves some out. This table has 120,000 or so clones, 78% appearing once. Study-wide results and limits: Testing in vitro showed a few CMV-associated chains specific for CMV antigens. Most TCR sequences were rare, but some public TCRs occurred in many donors.

This chain joins TRBV29-1 and TRBJ1-2; TRBD1 might be the D (5 bases). This sequence was found in a woman younger than 45 in good health and CMV-seronegative. Sequenced material: PBMCs. CDR3 amino acids: CSVPQDWGGGYTF. Written as DNA, the CDR3 is TGCAGCGTGCCTCAAGATTGGGGGGGAGGCTACACCTTC.